The 8 T cell receptor beta chains reported below all come from one sample, sequenced in a study of blood T cells in healthy people across ages. Then a second PCR, running about 6 to 11 cycles, was carried out with a sample-barcoded 5' primer and a J-beta primer mix. TCRdb re-analysed the 5' RACE reads in MiXCR, keeping a single row per CDR3 protein. Among about 1.4 million distinct CDR3 sequences listed, approximately 59% were seen once. Source material: blood. The receptor source for this set is a man younger than 35 in good health.

This chain uses TRBV6-1 with TRBJ2-6; the D gene is possibly TRBD2 (5 bases). In germline, CDR1 is MNHNS, CDR2 SASEGT. The CDR3 spans 16 residues. V was shortened by 0 bases and J by 1 base, with 7 bases between the two germline ends. The CDR3 bases are TGTGCCAGCAGTGAAGCAACGGGGTCTGGGGCCAACGTCCTGACTTTC. Residues: CASSEATGSGANVLTF.

The genes are TRBV5-1 and TRBJ2-1, with TRBD1 identical over 7 bases. With V trimmed by 6 bases and J by 2 bases, 8 bases remained unmatched. The CDR3 extends over 15 amino acids. In germline, CDR1 is SGHRS, CDR2 YFSETQ. CDR3 region: CASNPTGPAYNEQFF. CDR3 DNA: TGCGCCAGCAACCCGACAGGGCCGGCCTACAATGAGCAGTTCTTC.

This clonotype was counted a few times. This sequence joins TRBV2 and TRBJ2-5, with unresolved D. Per the germline V gene, CDR1 is SNHLY and CDR2 is FYNNEI. The ends were cut back, 7 bases at V and 2 bases at J, with 14 bases in the middle. This CDR3 region has 14 residues. The chain's CDR3 is CASNVPDGQETQYF. CDR3 nucleotide sequence: TGTGCCAGCAATGTTCCGGACGGGCAAGAGACCCAGTACTTC. Full variable domain (missing parts from reference TRBV2 and TRBJ2-5): EPEVTQTPSHQVTQMGQEVILRCVPISNHLYFYWYRQILGQKVEFLVSFYNNEISEKSEIFDDQFSVERPDGSNFTLKIRSTKLEDSAMYFCASNVPDGQETQYFGPGTRLLVL.

The J gene is TRBJ2-5, the V gene TRBV6-5; the D gene is possibly TRBD2 (5 bases). Per the germline V gene, CDR1 is MNHEY and CDR2 is SVGAGI. The CDR3 spans 17 residues. V was shortened by 1 base and J by 1 base, with 16 bases between the two germline ends. The CDR3 spells CASSYYPLGDLQETQYF. The CDR3 region has the DNA TGTGCCAGCAGTTACTACCCACTGGGAGACCTCCAAGAGACCCAGTACTTC.

The genes are TRBV20-1 and TRBJ2-1, with D maybe TRBD1 (5 bases). The germline CDR1 and CDR2 sequences are DFQATT and SNEGSKA (reference sequence). This CDR3 is 14 amino acids long. Trimming took off 5 bases at V and 4 bases at J, with 15 bases between the two ends. The CDR3 DNA is TGCAGTGCTCAGCCAGGGCCTAATTACAATGAGCAGTTCTTC. This sequence encodes CSAQPGPNYNEQFF.

The chain couples TRBV20-1 to TRBJ2-7, with D perhaps assigned TRBD1 or TRBD2 (5 bases each). The assigned J gene may be wrong: the sequence end matches TRBJ2-1 better. Germline V gene lookup returns CDR1 DFQATT and CDR2 SNEGSKA (reference sequence). CDR3 length: 13 residues. The CDR3 sequence is CSASKGTNNEQFF. The CDR3 DNA follows: TGCAGTGCTAGTAAGGGGACGAACAATGAGCAGTTCTTC.

The J gene is TRBJ1-5, the V gene TRBV6-5; D is undetermined. V was shortened by 0 bases and J by 3 bases, with 3 bases between the two germline ends. This CDR3 region has 13 residues. The germline V gene encodes CDR1 MNHEY and CDR2 SVGAGI. CDR3 DNA: TGTGCCAGCAGTTACTCCTTCAATCAGCCCCAGCATTTT. Protein product: CASSYSFNQPQHF.

Worth noting for this clonotype: One end of the junction varies from germline; a read error may be responsible. V gene TRBV4-3 combines with J gene TRBJ2-7, with TRBD2 as a possible D gene (5 bases). Germline V lookup: CDR1 LGHNA, CDR2 YSLEER. The CDR3 is made up of 12 amino acids. CDR3 amino acids: CASSQDSTGLSF. DNA of the CDR3: TGCGCCAGCAGCCAAGATTCGACGGGATTAAGTTTC.